A selection of T cell receptor beta chains follows, all from one sample in a study of T cell responses to AZD1222 COVID-19 vaccine. Method: immunoSEQ multiplex PCR; TCRdb's copy keeps in-frame clones and lacks some. There are 140,000 to 150,000 clones in the sample; 90% to 95% occur only once, and 7.5% to 9.5% lies in the top ten. The sample here was peripheral blood, taken on day 0 of AZD1222 vaccination. Source of these receptors: an adult in good health. The CDR3 runs from the conserved cysteine through the conserved F or W.

>TRBJ2-1|TRBV5-1
CASSLGGTELNEQFF
>TRBJ2-7|TRBV7-2
CASSLGAARTYEQYF
>TRBJ1-4|TRBV9
CASSAYVGATNEKLFF
>TRBJ2-7|TRBV14
CASSQDPRTGGFNEQYF
>TRBJ1-2|TRBV5-1
CASSGGQGSWDYGYTF
>TRBJ1-2|TRBV12-3/TRBV12-4
CASSQGGGGYTF
>TRBJ1-2|TRBV29-1
CSALYRGNGYTF
>TRBJ2-4|TRBV28
CASKHAGAQPSWYF
>TRBJ1-1|TRBV14
CASSPRSTEAFF
>TRBJ1-2|TRBV14
CASSLRPQRGLNGYTF
>TRBJ1-2|TRBV7-8
CASSLSGQNYGYTF
>TRBJ2-1|TRBV7-3
CASSSLAGGPYEQFF
>TRBJ2-1|TRBV7-3
CASSLSRDNNEQFF
>TRBJ1-2|TRBV6-6
CASSYSSGGESGYTF
>TRBJ1-1|TRBV3-1/TRBV3-2
CASSQDQGQRNTEAFF
>TRBJ2-2|TRBV10-3
CAIRDEGDITGELFF
>TRBJ1-2|TRBV7-9
CASNLGVREYGYTF
>TRBJ2-7|TRBV5-5
CASSLGSRVGSLGEQYF
>TRBJ2-7|TRBV11-2
CASSRTYEQYF
>TRBJ2-7|TRBV18
CASSPLRAQGAYEQYF
>TRBJ2-7|TRBV24-1
CATSDSYQGTPAYEQYF
>TRBJ2-7|TRBV18
CASSESGLAYEQYF
>TRBJ2-1|TRBV4-1
CASSPTSGGAIEQFF
>TRBJ2-3|TRBV4-2
CASSQDGEDTQYF
>TRBJ1-4|TRBV19
CASRGGEKLFF
>TRBJ2-4|TRBV5-1
CASSLGGGEGNIQYF
>TRBJ1-2|TRBV6-5
CASSYSILDGYTF
>TRBJ1-1|TRBV5-1
CASSQAGHLNTEAFF
>TRBJ1-1|TRBV20-1
CSVEGRTEAFF
>TRBJ2-1|TRBV7-2
CASSLSTVTYNEQFF
>TRBJ1-4|TRBV11-1
CASSIGAGFVEKLFF
>TRBJ2-7|TRBV3-1/TRBV3-2
CASSQDWTGIGPYEQYF
>TRBJ2-4|TRBV5-4
CASSSPTGGNIQYF
>TRBJ1-3|TRBV12-3/TRBV12-4
CAGRLGAGNTIYF
>TRBJ1-5|TRBV6-2/TRBV6-3
CASSLLDRNQPQHF
>TRBJ2-7|TRBV30
CAWGPGDHEQYF
>TRBJ2-7|TRBV6-2/TRBV6-3
CASSYSFRDSASYEQYF
>TRBJ2-2|TRBV19
CASSISQGGTGELFF